This TCR beta chain comes out of a study of long-term antiretroviral therapy in people with HIV. Running of the v3.0 immunoSEQ assay took place at survey level. Sequencing was performed with immunoSEQ multiplex PCR; in TCRdb, only in-frame clones are kept and a portion is missing. The sample lists approximately 15,000 clones, about 88% seen once, with roughly 8% in the top ten. This CDR3 has 13 amino acids. Germline V gene sequence: CDR1 SGHTA, CDR2 FQGTGA. After removal of 0 bases from V and 7 bases from J, the junction contained 1 base not matched to a gene. Sequenced material: unsorted PBMCs, taken 0.1 years after starting antiretroviral therapy. The chain recombines TRBV7-3 with TRBJ2-7, with TRBD1 identical over 9 bases. The sequence was collected from a man younger than 35 with HIV. For the CDR3, the DNA is TGTGCCAGCAGCTTAACTGGGACAGGGGAGCAGTACTTC. Its translation is CASSLTGTGEQYF.